This T cell receptor (beta chain) was recovered during a study of tumor and adjacent non-tumor tissue in lung cancer. Concerning this clonotype itself: Just one base apart from a much larger clone, this may be a read error.

Three rounds of nested PCR, following a modified ARM-PCR protocol, produced the TCRbeta library. TCRdb called the multiplex PCR reads again in MiXCR, with one record for every CDR3 protein. Of about 100,000 distinct CDR3 sequences listed, 65% are singletons. RNA was extracted from bulk tissue without any cell sorting. More than 3 cm separated this lung sample from the edge of the tumor. The CDR3 consists of 14 residues. Germline CDR1 reads WNHNN; CDR2 reads SYGVQD (reference sequence). The TCR was taken from a young man with non-small cell lung cancer. This chain joins TRBV10-1 and TRBJ2-2, with 7 bases fitting TRBD1. Sequencing used distant non-tumor lung tissue. Here the CDR3 reads CAISGQAYTGELFF. Here the CDR3 DNA reads TGCGCCATCAGTGGACAGGCCTACACCGGGGAGCTGTTTTTT.